This T cell receptor beta chain was captured by sequencing in a study of CD8+ T cells in alopecia areata. RNA was isolated and reverse transcribed to cDNA, the sequencing template. The repertoire was sequenced with immunoSEQ multiplex PCR; TCRdb's copy has only in-frame clones and lacks some. Found here are 160,000 or so clones, less than 65% of them singletons; the top ten hold 19%. Germline CDR1 is MGHDK and CDR2 is SYGVNS. V shed 3 bases, J shed 8 bases, and the junction held 4 bases outside the gene matches. This CDR3 is 14 amino acids long. The V and J genes are TRBV25-1 and TRBJ2-1; 10 bases align to TRBD2. The receptor's source is a human donor with alopecia areata. Source: CD8+ T cells sorted from blood, taken at week 0. CDR3 sequence (DNA): TGTGCCAGCAGTGACGCTAGCGGGAGCTATGAGCAGTTCTTC. Its protein is CASSDASGSYEQFF.